This T cell receptor (beta chain) was documented in a study of T-cell memory formation after mild COVID-19. Study summary: There were largely donor-specific TCR clusters.

TCRdb independently ran MiXCR on the 5' RACE reads; one entry per CDR3 protein. This sample carries 500,000 to 650,000 distinct CDR3 sequences, about 20% of them seen once, and the ten largest clones take around 9.2%. This CDR3 has 15 residues. Germline values: CDR1 SGHAT, CDR2 FQNNGV. Deletions cut 6 bases from V and 0 bases from J, with 12 bases between. Turning to this clonotype: Its antigen is currently unknown.

Study-level findings and limits: From day 15 to 85, contracting clones were balanced between CD4 and CD8, whereas later expanders leaned toward CD4+. Among CD4+ contracting clones, most were CM and EM, and CD8+ ones EMRA.

The receptor was isolated from an adult woman who had mild COVID-19 (a few samples of this study predate the infection). Cell type and time point are not known. What was sequenced was PBMCs or a T cell subset sorted from them (not recorded which). The chain recombines TRBV11-2 with TRBJ2-1, with D tentatively TRBD2 (5 bases). The CDR3 is CASRDWKSSYNEQFF. The DNA of the CDR3 is TGTGCCAGCAGGGACTGGAAGAGCTCCTACAATGAGCAGTTCTTC.